This is a list of T cell receptor beta chains from one sample in a study of T cells after yellow fever vaccination. TCRdb itself ran the 5' RACE reads through MiXCR, one entry per CDR3 protein. The data show 100,000 to 150,000 distinct CDR3 sequences, more than 6.5% seen once. The sequencing here drew on CD4+ T cells sorted from PBMCs, taken 10 days after the first yellow fever vaccination. The source is a young man who received the YFV17D yellow fever vaccine. Both conserved end residues are part of each CDR3. A D gene is named only where the DNA matches it firmly. Clone size is not always given. Where it is, it says once, few, many or a class for expanded clones.

TRBJ2-4	TRBD1	TRBV15	many	CATSRDRQDIQYF	TGTGCCACCAGCCGGGACAGACAGGACATTCAGTACTTC
TRBJ1-5	TRBD1	TRBV12-3/TRBV12-4	many	CASSLRQGQPQHF	TGTGCCAGCAGTTTAAGACAGGGTCAGCCCCAGCATTTT
TRBJ1-1	NA	TRBV7-3	few	CASSHPGTEAFF	TGTGCCAGCAGCCACCCCGGCACTGAAGCTTTCTTT
TRBJ1-2	NA	TRBV20-1	many	CSVAGAADVMGYGYTF	TGCAGTGTTGCAGGGGCAGCGGACGTTATGGGTTATGGCTACACCTTC
TRBJ2-5	TRBD2	TRBV24-1	few	CATSPGERGVLETQYF	TGTGCCACCAGTCCCGGGGAGCGGGGGGTTCTGGAGACCCAGTACTTC
TRBJ2-3	TRBD1	TRBV7-3	many	CASSGTGGSDTQYF	TGTGCCAGCAGCGGGACAGGGGGCTCAGATACGCAGTATTTT
TRBJ2-5	TRBD2	TRBV5-1	few	CASSPMGAGGHETQYF	TGCGCCAGCAGCCCCATGGGGGCGGGGGGGCACGAGACCCAGTACTTC
TRBJ2-3	NA	TRBV18	NA	CASLRLEGGPDTQYF	TGTGCCAGCCTTCGACTAGAAGGGGGCCCAGATACGCAGTATTTT
TRBJ2-3	NA	TRBV6-2/TRBV6-3	many	CASSRRTRGRTDTQYF	TGTGCCAGCAGCCGCCGAACCCGGGGGAGGACAGATACGCAGTATTTT
TRBJ1-5	TRBD1	TRBV28	few	CASSTHRTGVNQPQHF	TGTGCCAGCAGTACCCACCGGACAGGGGTCAATCAGCCCCAGCATTTT
TRBJ1-4	NA	TRBV19	NA	CASSNRGLNEKLFF	TGTGCCAGTAGTAACCGGGGCCTTAATGAAAAACTGTTTTTT
TRBJ2-1	NA	TRBV6-1	many	CASSETSREQFF	TGTGCCAGCAGTGAAACAAGCCGGGAGCAGTTCTTC
TRBJ1-6	NA	TRBV5-1	many	CASSLRANRDSYNSPLHF	TGCGCCAGCAGCCTACGCGCTAACAGGGACTCCTATAATTCACCCCTCCACTTT
TRBJ1-1	NA	TRBV20-1	many	CSAGTRMGNTEAFF	TGCAGTGCTGGAACGCGCATGGGGAACACTGAAGCTTTCTTT
TRBJ2-3	TRBD1	TRBV7-7	NA	CASSYTGADTQYF	TGTGCCAGCAGTTATACAGGGGCAGATACGCAGTATTTT
TRBJ2-7	NA	TRBV20-1	few	CSASRGGIVYF	TGCAGTGCCAGTCGCGGCGGAATCGTTTACTTC
TRBJ1-1	NA	TRBV12-3/TRBV12-4	many	CASSPRGNTEAFF	TGTGCCAGCAGTCCCAGGGGGAACACTGAAGCTTTCTTT
TRBJ2-3	NA	TRBV27	many	CASRSFGADTQYF	TGTGCCAGCAGGTCGTTTGGCGCAGATACGCAGTATTTT
TRBJ1-5	NA	TRBV12-3/TRBV12-4	many	CASSLDSQKPQHF	TGTGCCAGCAGTCTAGACAGCCAAAAGCCCCAGCATTTT
TRBJ1-1	TRBD1	TRBV5-6	many	CASSKTGGLEAFF	TGTGCCAGCAGCAAGACAGGGGGCCTCGAAGCTTTCTTT
TRBJ1-3	TRBD1	TRBV12-3/TRBV12-4	many	CASKKPGQGSLSGNTIYF	TGTGCCAGCAAAAAACCGGGACAGGGCTCCCTTTCTGGAAACACCATATATTTT
TRBJ2-5	TRBD2	TRBV20-1	many	CSALAGGQGETQYF	TGCAGTGCTCTAGCGGGGGGGCAGGGGGAGACCCAGTACTTC
TRBJ1-4	TRBD1	TRBV5-4	many	CASSADYRGRGEKLFF	TGTGCCAGCAGCGCGGACTACAGGGGAAGGGGGGAAAAACTGTTTTTT
TRBJ2-5	NA	TRBV12-3/TRBV12-4	many	CASSFTQNEETQYF	TGTGCCAGCAGTTTCACACAGAATGAAGAGACCCAGTACTTC
TRBJ1-1	NA	TRBV12-3/TRBV12-4	NA	CASSLNQRTEAFF	TGTGCCAGCAGTTTAAATCAAAGGACTGAAGCTTTCTTT
TRBJ2-2	NA	TRBV20-1	NA	CSARGGRGEAGELFF	TGCAGTGCTAGAGGGGGGAGAGGGGAGGCCGGGGAGCTGTTTTTT
TRBJ2-1	NA	TRBV7-2	many	CASSLSTGGQGKMQFF	TGTGCCAGCAGCTTATCTACGGGCGGCCAGGGGAAAATGCAGTTCTTC
TRBJ1-5	NA	TRBV4-2	few	CASSQDIHLGKPQHF	TGTGCCAGCAGCCAAGATATACATCTCGGGAAACCCCAGCATTTT
TRBJ1-1	TRBD1	TRBV10-3	NA	CAIRRTGETEAFF	TGTGCCATCAGACGGACAGGGGAGACTGAAGCTTTCTTT
TRBJ1-6	TRBD1	TRBV4-3	many	CASSQFTGDSPLHF	TGCGCCAGCAGCCAATTTACAGGGGATTCACCCCTCCACTTT
TRBJ2-5	NA	TRBV12-3/TRBV12-4	many	CASSLLTLVETQYF	TGTGCCAGCAGTTTATTGACACTAGTAGAGACCCAGTACTTC
TRBJ1-5	NA	TRBV7-3	many	CASSAEGIQPQHF	TGTGCCAGCAGCGCTGAGGGGATTCAGCCCCAGCATTTT
TRBJ2-2	NA	TRBV3-1	many	CASSQDRRQTGELFF	TGTGCCAGCAGCCAAGATAGACGTCAAACCGGGGAGCTGTTTTTT
TRBJ2-3	NA	TRBV2	many	CASRGRTGTQYF	TGTGCCAGCAGGGGGAGAACGGGTACGCAGTATTTT
TRBJ1-2	TRBD1	TRBV9	few	CASSVDLRGTGGSYGYTF	TGTGCCAGCAGCGTAGATCTTAGGGGGACAGGGGGCTCCTATGGCTACACCTTC
TRBJ2-3	NA	TRBV20-1	NA	CFARDSTSTDTQYF	TGCTTTGCTAGAGATTCCACTAGCACAGATACGCAGTATTTT
TRBJ2-3	NA	TRBV7-3	many	CASSRTSTDTQYF	TGTGCCAGCAGCCGGACTAGCACAGATACGCAGTATTTT
TRBJ1-2	TRBD1	TRBV2	few	CASSSQGQGRVGYTF	TGTGCCAGCAGCTCTCAAGGACAGGGGCGGGTTGGCTACACCTTC
TRBJ2-5	NA	TRBV7-8	many	CASSRTDTGETQYF	TGTGCCAGCAGCAGGACTGACACAGGGGAGACCCAGTACTTC
TRBJ1-2	NA	TRBV7-9	few	CASSLAGNYGYTF	TGTGCCAGCAGCTTAGCAGGGAACTATGGCTACACCTTC
TRBJ2-5	NA	TRBV20-1	many	CSARVRETQYF	TGCAGTGCTAGAGTCCGCGAGACCCAGTACTTC
TRBJ2-3	NA	TRBV5-1	many	CASNDPGSQDTQYF	TGCGCCAGCAACGACCCGGGCAGCCAAGATACGCAGTATTTT
TRBJ2-3	TRBD1	TRBV5-4	few	CASSGQGLGTDTQYF	TGTGCCAGCAGCGGACAGGGGCTCGGCACAGATACGCAGTATTTT
TRBJ1-2	NA	TRBV12-3/TRBV12-4	many	CASSPGSYGYTF	TGTGCCAGCAGCCCGGGATCTTATGGCTACACCTTC
TRBJ1-5	TRBD1	TRBV7-2	many	CASSAQGALNQPQHF	TGTGCCAGCAGCGCACAGGGGGCCCTCAATCAGCCCCAGCATTTT
TRBJ2-5	NA	TRBV5-6	many	CASSFNEETQYF	TGTGCCAGCAGCTTCAACGAAGAGACCCAGTACTTC
TRBJ1-6	NA	TRBV7-9	many	CASSFGQSSYNSPLHF	TGTGCCAGCAGCTTCGGACAGAGCTCCTATAATTCACCCCTCCACTTT
TRBJ1-1	NA	TRBV30	many	CAWILWGKNTEAFF	TGTGCCTGGATTCTTTGGGGCAAGAACACTGAAGCTTTCTTT
TRBJ1-6	NA	TRBV20-1	many	CSARDRGSSPLHF	TGCAGTGCTAGAGACAGGGGAAGCTCACCCCTCCACTTT
TRBJ2-7	NA	TRBV9	few	CASSIGSGVPYEQYF	TGTGCCAGCAGCATAGGGTCTGGGGTTCCCTACGAGCAGTACTTC
TRBJ1-4	NA	TRBV5-1	many	CASSIRQLPTNEKLFF	TGCGCCAGCAGCATTCGACAGCTTCCAACTAATGAAAAACTGTTTTTT
TRBJ2-3	TRBD1	TRBV18	many	CASSTGQGTDTQYF	TGTGCCAGCTCAACGGGACAGGGCACAGATACGCAGTATTTT